This TCR beta chain emerged from a study of cytomegalovirus exposure and HLA in healthy donors. PCR amplification relied on 60 Vbeta primers (plus 13 Jbeta primers). Using immunoSEQ multiplex PCR, the repertoire was profiled, and TCRdb retains in-frame clones only, with some absent. The table has fewer than 60,000 clones, 77% seen once. Trimming removed 3 bases from V and 1 base from J, with 6 bases in between. The CDR3 is made up of 13 amino acids. Germline CDR1 is SEHNR and CDR2 is FQNEAQ (reference sequence). The chain has TRBV7-9 and TRBJ1-2; D not certain. This clonotype was sampled from a middle-aged woman in good health and CMV-seropositive. Material: PBMCs. The CDR3 loop reads CASSFAVNYGYTF. The CDR3 bases are TGTGCCAGCAGCTTCGCAGTTAACTATGGCTACACCTTC.